This T cell receptor beta chain was recorded in a study of neoadjuvant nivolumab and ipilimumab in lung cancer. Study-wide context: The combination arm added day-1 ipilimumab 1 mg/kg to nivolumab 3 mg/kg on days 1, 15, 29.

TCRdb's copy holds only in-frame clones and misses some; the assay was immunoSEQ multiplex PCR. The sample lists 2,000 to 2,500 clones, approximately 80% occurring once. Note on this clone: Its antigen is still unknown.

Per germline, CDR1 PRHDT and CDR2 FYEKMQ (reference sequence). This CDR3 is built from 16 residues. Trimming cost V 5 bases and J 4 bases; bases outside gene matches: 12. Study observations and caveats: TCR clonality did not significantly correlate with pathologic tumor regression. Higher pretherapy blood TCR richness went with higher resected-tumor richness.

The gene calls are TRBV13 and TRBJ2-5; TRBD2 aligns across 8 bases. The sequenced sample was adjacent normal lung tissue, obtained after neoadjuvant nivolumab, alone or with ipilimumab, at or shortly before surgery. This clonotype originated in an adult with non-small cell lung cancer. The CDR3 bases are TGTGCCAGCAGCCCTCCTGCCGGGACTAGTGGAGAGACCCAGTACTTC. Translating it yields CASSPPAGTSGETQYF.